This section outlines one TCR beta chain sequence together with its context. The antigen remains undetermined. The data were taken from a study of monozygotic twins with inflammatory bowel disease. Overall study findings and caveats: Some repertoire variability may stem from patients' differing immunosuppressive treatments.

Whole-blood total RNA was extracted without T cell sorting. The germline V gene has CDR1 DFQATT and CDR2 SNEGSKA (reference sequence). The CDR3 spans 13 residues. For every sample, eight separate reactions were used to make cDNA. Both TCRalpha and TCRbeta cDNA were subjected to two nested PCRs lasting around 15 and 9 cycles. Following a re-call of the 5' RACE reads, TCRdb has one entry per CDR3 protein and lacks DNA. Its table lists approximately 400,000 distinct CDR3 sequences. The receptor comes from a human donor with ulcerative colitis or Crohn's disease, or a healthy co-twin of an affected twin (not recorded which). The rearrangement joins TRBV20-1 to TRBJ2-7; TCRdb lists TRBD1, though no DNA is available to test this call. Sequenced: blood. CDR3: CSARPLRGWEQYF.